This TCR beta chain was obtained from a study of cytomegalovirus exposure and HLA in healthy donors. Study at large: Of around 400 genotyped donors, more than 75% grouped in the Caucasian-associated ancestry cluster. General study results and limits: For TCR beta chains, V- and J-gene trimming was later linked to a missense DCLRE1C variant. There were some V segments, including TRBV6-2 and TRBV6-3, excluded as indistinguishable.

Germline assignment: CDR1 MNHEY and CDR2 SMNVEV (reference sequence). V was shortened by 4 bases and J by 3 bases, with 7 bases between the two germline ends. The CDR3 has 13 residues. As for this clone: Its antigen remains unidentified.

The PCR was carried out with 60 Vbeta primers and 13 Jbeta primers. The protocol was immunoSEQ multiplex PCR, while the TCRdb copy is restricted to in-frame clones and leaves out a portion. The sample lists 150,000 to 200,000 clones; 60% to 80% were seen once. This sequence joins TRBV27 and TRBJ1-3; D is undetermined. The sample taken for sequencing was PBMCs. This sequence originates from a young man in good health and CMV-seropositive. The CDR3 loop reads CASSSSIGNTIYF. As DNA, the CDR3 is TGTGCCAGCAGTTCAAGCATTGGAAACACCATATATTTT.